The 13 T cell receptor beta chains listed next were all sequenced from one sample in a study of blood T cell repertoires in COVID-19. The assay was immunoSEQ multiplex PCR, and TCRdb's table has in-frame clones only and misses some. The sample holds about 240,000 clones, around 83% seen once. Material for sequencing was peripheral blood. The receptors derive from a man aged 30-40 years who had recovered from COVID-19.

The V call is TRBV7-6, the J call TRBJ1-3; D call uncertain. This CDR3 has 20 amino acids. Germline V gives CDR1 SGHVS, CDR2 FNYEAQ. V lost 2 bases and J lost 1, with 24 bases in between. In DNA form, the CDR3 reads TGTGCCAGCAGCTTATTGTCTATGCGCCCTAAATTAATTTCTGGAAACACCATATATTTT. Amino acids: CASSLLSMRPKLISGNTIYF. Together with reference TRBV7-6 and TRBJ1-3, the CDR3 gives the full variable domain: GAGVSQSPRYKVTKRGQDVALRCDPISGHVSLYWYRQALGQGPEFLTYFNYEAQQDKSGLPNDRFSAERPEGSISTLTIQRTEQRDSAMYRCASSLLSMRPKLISGNTIYFGEGSWLTVV.

This chain connects TRBV5-4 to TRBJ2-1, with TRBD2 identical over 11 bases. V trimming: 0 bases; J trimming: 10 bases; junction bases outside the gene matches: 6. The CDR3 contains 15 residues. The germline CDR1 and CDR2 sequences are SGHNT and YYREEE (reference sequence). This CDR3 is CASSLGVAGGREQFF. The CDR3 DNA sequence: TGTGCCAGCAGCTTGGGGGTAGCGGGGGGGCGAGAGCAGTTCTTC.

V gene TRBV5-1 combines with J gene TRBJ2-3, with 7 bases lining up with TRBD1. The CDR3 runs 14 residues. Germline CDR1 SGHRS, CDR2 YFSETQ. Trimming cost V 7 bases and J 1 base; bases outside gene matches: 6. CDR3 amino acids: CASARGSGTDTQYF. In DNA, the CDR3 is TGCGCCAGCGCCAGGGGGTCGGGCACAGATACGCAGTATTTT.

Details on this clone: A read error may be the cause here, since a much bigger clone is one base away. This rearrangement joins TRBV6-5 to TRBJ1-3; maybe TRBD1 (5 bases). V lost 6 bases to trimming and J lost 4 bases, with 13 bases between them. Germline CDR1 MNHEY, CDR2 SVGAGI. The CDR3 has 14 amino acids. As DNA, the CDR3 is TGTGCCAGCAGACCTAGGGGTTCAGGAAACACCATATATTTT. Translated: CASRPRGSGNTIYF.

The rearrangement links TRBV28 to TRBJ2-4; 10 nucleotides match TRBD1. V trimming: 8 bases; J trimming: 2 bases; junction bases outside the gene matches: 9. Germline V gene lookup returns CDR1 MDHEN and CDR2 SYDVKM. The CDR3 has 16 residues. DNA of the CDR3: TGTGCCAGCGGATCTTGGACAGGGGGGCCCAAAAACATTCAGTACTTC. It translates to CASGSWTGGPKNIQYF.

In its sample, this clone is medium-sized. The gene calls are TRBV5-1 and TRBJ2-7, with D unresolved. The CDR3 is 11 amino acids. Trimming removed 3 bases from V and 2 bases from J, with 3 bases in between. The V gene's germline CDR1 is SGHRS and CDR2 YFSETQ. The CDR3 region is CASSSTYEQYF. The CDR3 DNA reads TGCGCCAGCAGCTCAACCTACGAGCAGTACTTC.

This clone turned up a few times. The chain couples TRBV4-1 to TRBJ1-4; 9 positions agree with TRBD1. Germline trimming cut 4 bases from V and 5 bases from J; bases unmatched to any gene: 2. The CDR3 is made up of 14 amino acids. Germline assignment: CDR1 MGHRA and CDR2 YSYEKL. CDR3 in amino acids: CASSPGQGNEKLFF. In nucleotides, the CDR3 is TGCGCCAGCAGCCCAGGACAGGGGAATGAAAAACTGTTTTTT.

The CDR3: CASSLYRAGNTIYF. In DNA form, the CDR3 reads TGTGCCAGCAGCTTATACAGGGCTGGAAACACCATATATTTT. The chain links TRBV11-2 to TRBJ1-3; possibly TRBD1 for D (6 bases). The CDR3 has 14 amino acids. Trimming shortened V by 2 bases and J by 2 bases, and 7 bases separated the two germline ends. Germline CDR1 is SGHAT and CDR2 is FQNNGV.

V and J are TRBV6-5 and TRBJ2-7, with TRBD2 matching over 8 bases. Looked up from germline, CDR1 is MNHEY and CDR2 is SVGAGI. Trimming cost V 8 bases and J 0 bases; bases outside gene matches: 6. The CDR3 spans 14 residues. The CDR3 reads CASVSGDHSYEQYF. CDR3 sequence (DNA): TGTGCCAGCGTTAGCGGGGACCACTCCTACGAGCAGTACTTC.

V and J are TRBV6-6 and TRBJ1-5; 7 bases map to TRBD1. Germline V gene data show CDR1 as MNHNY and CDR2 as SVGAGI (reference sequence). V dropped 4 bases and J dropped 5; count of bases not matched to a gene: 8. This CDR3 region has 15 residues. CDR3 in amino acids: CASSSPTGVDQPQHF. The CDR3 DNA sequence: TGTGCCAGCAGTTCCCCAACAGGGGTGGATCAGCCCCAGCATTTT.

The J gene is TRBJ2-2, the V gene TRBV5-5, with TRBD1 matching 9 bases. V was clipped by 6 bases and J by 0 bases; unmatched bases: 3. The CDR3 spans 15 residues. Germline CDR1 and CDR2: SGHKS and YYEKEE (reference sequence). The CDR3 region is CASTWTGANTGELFF. For the CDR3, the DNA is TGTGCCAGCACCTGGACAGGGGCGAACACCGGGGAGCTGTTTTTT.

This chain links TRBV9 with TRBJ2-3, with 9 bases aligning to TRBD2. The CDR3 has 15 amino acids. CDR1 and CDR2 from the germline V gene are SGDLS and YYNGEE. V lost 4 bases, J lost 4 bases, and 7 bases stayed unmatched. CDR3 in amino acids: CASSPSGGRADTQYF. The CDR3 DNA reads TGTGCCAGCAGCCCGAGCGGGGGGCGGGCAGATACGCAGTATTTT. Full variable domain (missing parts from reference TRBV9 and TRBJ2-3): DSGVTQTPKHLITATGQRVTLRCSPRSGDLSVYWYQQSLDQGLQFLIQYYNGEERAKGNILERFSAQQFPDLHSELNLSSLELGDSALYFCASSPSGGRADTQYFGPGTRLTVL.

The chain recombines TRBV7-9 with TRBJ2-5, with D possibly TRBD1 on 5 matching bases. Trimming removed 2 bases at V and 2 bases at J, with 12 bases between. The CDR3 sequence is 15 residues long. Germline V lookup: CDR1 SEHNR, CDR2 FQNEAQ (reference sequence). As DNA, the CDR3 is TGTGCCAGCAGCTTAACACCGACAGAGCAAGAGACCCAGTACTTC. Its translation: CASSLTPTEQETQYF. Full variable domain (outside the CDR3, taken from reference TRBV7-9 and TRBJ2-5): DTGVSQNPRHKITKRGQNVTFRCDPISEHNRLYWYRQTLGQGPEFLTYFQNEAQLEKSRLLSDRFSAERPKGSFSTLEIQRTEQGDSAMYLCASSLTPTEQETQYFGPGTRLLVL.